This T cell receptor (beta chain) was identified during a study of cytomegalovirus exposure and HLA in healthy donors (dated by TCRdb to the late 2010s). Regarding the research as a whole: According to a later analysis, the approximately 120 validation repertoires were produced on the same platform as the approximately 600 repertoires of the first cohort. The study aimed to test whether cataloging public T cell receptors could reveal signatures of past pathogen exposure. Along with the roughly 670-subject first cohort, a separate validation cohort of 120 different subjects was used. High-throughput TCR immunosequencing, statistical association of individual TCRs with disease status, and machine learning were combined to predict cytomegalovirus infection status. Study-wide findings and limitations: In both the original and validation cohorts, the classifier was reported to diagnose cytomegalovirus status with high specificity and sensitivity. The authors suggested that the approach could potentially be generalized to other disease states and immunological phenotypes. Subsequent analysis determined that TCRs grouped into clusters in the first cohort also showed a tendency toward co-occurrence across the roughly 130 validation repertoires, and about 93% of cluster scores exceeded 0. The study listed 150 to 200 TCR beta chains as associated with cytomegalovirus. A later analysis had no HLA typing for the validation cohort, so co-occurrence there was scored across all 110 or so repertoires. Most TCR sequences were observed very rarely across donors, whereas some public TCRs were present in many individuals. In vitro tests confirmed that a few of the cytomegalovirus-associated TCR beta chains recognize cytomegalovirus antigens.

Concerning this clone: Its antigen remains undetermined. Per-nucleotide qualities are absent, and no much larger clonotype sits a single base away.

The donors belonged to the validation cohort of 90 to 150 subjects, which was separate from the approximately 700-subject first cohort. Library method: the immunoSEQ multiplex PCR assay. On the study's bioinformatics: To diagnose cytomegalovirus status from the catalog of TCR beta chain sequences, a statistical classification framework was built. Here the immuneACCESS table is served through TCRdb, limited to in-frame sequences with V and J called. Missing clones are a known gap in these copies; in checked studies unresolved V genes cover under half, and the rest lacks a known reason. V and J calls and clone size come straight from that table; D and trimming were deduced from the DNA. The sample table shows under 250,000 clones, and 80% to 90% are seen once. The top ten clonotypes cover 1% to 1.5% of the sample. V lost 4 bases and J lost 0 bases, and the count of bases not matched to a germline gene is 3. Taken from cysteine to phenylalanine, the CDR3 has 15 residues. Kept here is only the CDR3 DNA, which spans 45 bases and is read in frame from base 1. Taken from the germline V gene, the CDR1 and CDR2 loops are SGHTA and FQGNSA.

The TCR sequence derives from a woman under 40 in good health and CMV-seronegative. The rearrangement joined TRBV7-2 to TRBJ1-5; 7 junctional bases match TRBD1. The specimen was PBMCs. Read as DNA, the sequence is TGTGCCAGCAGCTCACACAGGGGTAGCAATCAGCCCCAGCATTTT. Its translation reads: CASSSHRGSNQPQHF.